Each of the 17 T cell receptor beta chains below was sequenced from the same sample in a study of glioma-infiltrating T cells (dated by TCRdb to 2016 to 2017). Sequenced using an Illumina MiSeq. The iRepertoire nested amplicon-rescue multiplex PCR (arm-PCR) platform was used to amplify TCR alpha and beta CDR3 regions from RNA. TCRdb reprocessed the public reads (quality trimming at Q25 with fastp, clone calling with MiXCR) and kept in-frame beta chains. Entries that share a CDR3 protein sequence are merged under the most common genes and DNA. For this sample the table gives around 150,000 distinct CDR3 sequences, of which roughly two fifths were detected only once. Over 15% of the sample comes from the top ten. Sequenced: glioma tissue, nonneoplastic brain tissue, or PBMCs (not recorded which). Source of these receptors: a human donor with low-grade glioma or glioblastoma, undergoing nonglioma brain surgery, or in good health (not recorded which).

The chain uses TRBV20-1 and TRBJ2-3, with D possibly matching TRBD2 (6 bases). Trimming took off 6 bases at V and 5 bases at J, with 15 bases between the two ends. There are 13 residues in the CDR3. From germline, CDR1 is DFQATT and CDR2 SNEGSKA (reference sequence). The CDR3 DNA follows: TGCAGTGCCCGGAGGGAGTCAGTAGATACGCAGTATTTT. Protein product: CSARRESVDTQYF.

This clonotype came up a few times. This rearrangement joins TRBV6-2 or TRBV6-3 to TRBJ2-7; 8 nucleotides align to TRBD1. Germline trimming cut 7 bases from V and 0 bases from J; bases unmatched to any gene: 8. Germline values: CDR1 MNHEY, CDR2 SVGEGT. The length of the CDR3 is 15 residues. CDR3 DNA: TGTGCCAGCAAATCGGGACAGGCGAGCTCCTACGAGCAGTACTTC. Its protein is CASKSGQASSYEQYF.

CDR3: CASSWAGREAGELFF. CDR3 DNA: TGTGCCAGCAGTTGGGCTGGGAGGGAAGCCGGGGAGCTGTTTTTT. This rearrangement joins TRBV6-1 to TRBJ2-2, with 7 positions matching TRBD2. V was pared by 5 bases and J by 6 bases, with 9 bases of the junction left unmatched. This CDR3 is built from 15 residues. From germline, CDR1 is MNHNS and CDR2 SASEGT.

The CDR3 bases are TGTGCCAGCAGCCCCCGACAGGGAACGGTACACGAGCAGTACTTC. Amino acids: CASSPRQGTVHEQYF. This sequence joins TRBV12-3 or TRBV12-4 and TRBJ2-7; TRBD1 matches 7 bases. The CDR3 runs to 15 residues. Trimming took 6 bases from V and 5 from J; bases not matched to a gene: 13.

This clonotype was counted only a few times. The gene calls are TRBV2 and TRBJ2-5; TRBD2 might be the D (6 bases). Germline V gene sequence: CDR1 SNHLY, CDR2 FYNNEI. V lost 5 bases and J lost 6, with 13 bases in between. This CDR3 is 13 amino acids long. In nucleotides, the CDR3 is TGTGCCAGCAGTCGGGACTTTGATAAGACCCAGTACTTC. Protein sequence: CASSRDFDKTQYF. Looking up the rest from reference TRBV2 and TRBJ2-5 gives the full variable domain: EPEVTQTPSHQVTQMGQEVILRCVPISNHLYFYWYRQILGQKVEFLVSFYNNEISEKSEIFDDQFSVERPDGSNFTLKIRSTKLEDSAMYFCASSRDFDKTQYFGPGTRLLVL.

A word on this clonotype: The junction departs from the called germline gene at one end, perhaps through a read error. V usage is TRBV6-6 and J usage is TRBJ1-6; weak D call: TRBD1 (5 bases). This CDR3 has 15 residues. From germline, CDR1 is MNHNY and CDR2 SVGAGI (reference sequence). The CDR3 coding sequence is TGTGCCAGCAGTTACTCGATGGGGCATGATTCACCCATCCACTTT. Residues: CASSYSMGHDSPIHF.

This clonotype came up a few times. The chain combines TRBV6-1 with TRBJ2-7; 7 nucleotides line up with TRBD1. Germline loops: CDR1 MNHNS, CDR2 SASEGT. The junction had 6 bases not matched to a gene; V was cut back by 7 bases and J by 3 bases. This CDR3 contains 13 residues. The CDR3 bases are TGTGCCAGCAATCGGGACAGCGACTACGAGCAGTACTTC. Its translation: CASNRDSDYEQYF.

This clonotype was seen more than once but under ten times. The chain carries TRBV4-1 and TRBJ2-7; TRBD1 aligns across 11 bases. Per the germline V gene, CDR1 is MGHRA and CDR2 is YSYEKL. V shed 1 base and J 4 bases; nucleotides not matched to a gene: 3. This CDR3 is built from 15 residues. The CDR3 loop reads CASSQGTGGAYEQYF. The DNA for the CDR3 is TGCGCCAGCAGCCAAGGGACAGGGGGCGCGTACGAGCAGTACTTC.

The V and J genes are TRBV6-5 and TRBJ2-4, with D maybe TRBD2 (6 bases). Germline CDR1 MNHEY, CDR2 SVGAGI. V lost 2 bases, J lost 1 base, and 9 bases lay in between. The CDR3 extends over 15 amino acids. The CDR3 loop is CASSYRGSAKNIQYF. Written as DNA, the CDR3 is TGTGCCAGCAGTTACCGGGGGAGCGCCAAAAACATTCAGTACTTC.

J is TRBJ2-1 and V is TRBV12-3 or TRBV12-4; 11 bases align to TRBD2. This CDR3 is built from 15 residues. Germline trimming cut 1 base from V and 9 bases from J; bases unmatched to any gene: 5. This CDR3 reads CASSLVLAGVGEQFF. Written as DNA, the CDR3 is TGTGCCAGCAGTTTAGTACTAGCGGGAGTTGGTGAGCAGTTCTTC.

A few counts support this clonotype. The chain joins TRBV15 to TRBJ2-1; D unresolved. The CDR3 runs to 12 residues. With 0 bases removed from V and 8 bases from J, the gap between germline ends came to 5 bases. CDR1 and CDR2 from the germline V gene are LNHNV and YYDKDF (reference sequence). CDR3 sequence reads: CATSRDRYEQFF. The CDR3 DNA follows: TGTGCCACCAGCAGAGATAGGTATGAGCAGTTCTTC. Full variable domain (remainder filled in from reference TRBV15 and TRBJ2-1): DAMVIQNPRYQVTQFGKPVTLSCSQTLNHNVMYWYQQKSSQAPKLLFHYYDKDFNNEADTPDNFQSRRPNTSFCFLDIRSPGLGDTAMYLCATSRDRYEQFFGPGTRLTVL.

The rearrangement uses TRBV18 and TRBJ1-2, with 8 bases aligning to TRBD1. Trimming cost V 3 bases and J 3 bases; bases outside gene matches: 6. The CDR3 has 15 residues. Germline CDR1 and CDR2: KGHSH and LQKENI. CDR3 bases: TGTGCCAGCTCACCTTCCAGGGGGCCGGACTATGGCTACACCTTC. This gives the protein CASSPSRGPDYGYTF.

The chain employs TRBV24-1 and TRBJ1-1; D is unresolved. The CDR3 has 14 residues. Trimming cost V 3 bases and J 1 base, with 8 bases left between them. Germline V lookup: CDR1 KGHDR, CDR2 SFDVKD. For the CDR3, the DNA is TGTGCCACCAGTGATCCGGACGAGAACACTGAAGCTTTCTTT. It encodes CATSDPDENTEAFF.

CDR3 sequence reads: CSARDRAGGTF. The DNA of the CDR3 is TGCAGTGCTAGAGATCGGGCAGGAGGCACCTTC. V usage is TRBV20-1 and J usage is TRBJ1-2; D not resolved. The CDR3 extends over 11 amino acids. V gave up 0 bases and J gave up 13 bases, with 12 bases separating them. Germline assignment: CDR1 DFQATT and CDR2 SNEGSKA (reference sequence).

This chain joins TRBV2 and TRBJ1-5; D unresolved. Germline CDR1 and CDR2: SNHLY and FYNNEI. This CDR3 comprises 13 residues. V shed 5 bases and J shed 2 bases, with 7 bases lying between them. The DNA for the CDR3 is TGTGCCAGCAGTTCGGGAGGCAATCAGCCCCAGCATTTT. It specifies CASSSGGNQPQHF.

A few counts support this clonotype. CDR3 sequence reads: CASSPLGQETQYF. The CDR3 DNA reads TGTGCCAGCAGTCCACTAGGGCAAGAGACCCAGTACTTC. The chain is built from TRBV2 and TRBJ2-5; D is possibly TRBD2 (5 bases). From germline, CDR1 is SNHLY and CDR2 FYNNEI. V lost 5 bases to trimming and J lost 2 bases, with 9 bases between them. The CDR3 is made up of 13 amino acids.

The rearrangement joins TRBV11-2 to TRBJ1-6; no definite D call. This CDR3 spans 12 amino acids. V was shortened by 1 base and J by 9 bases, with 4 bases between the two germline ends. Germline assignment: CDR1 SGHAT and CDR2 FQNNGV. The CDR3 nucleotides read TGTGCCAGCAGCTTAGGTCCTTCACCCCTCCACTTT. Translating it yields CASSLGPSPLHF.